Each of the 28 T cell receptor beta chains below was sequenced from the same sample in a study of blood T cells in healthy people across ages. PCR was performed a second time for about 7 to 11 cycles using a sample-barcoded 5' primer and a J-beta primer mix. TCRdb analysed the 5' RACE reads with MiXCR anew, one entry per CDR3 protein. The table lists over 1,200,000 distinct CDR3 sequences, around 55% of them singletons. Sequences were obtained from blood. These receptors were collected from a man younger than 35 in good health.

This clonotype came up a few times. This chain joins TRBV28 and TRBJ2-1, with 10 bases matching TRBD1. From germline, CDR1 is MDHEN and CDR2 SYDVKM. The ends lost 5 bases at V and 15 bases at J; junction bases unmatched: 7. This CDR3 has 12 residues. CDR3 in amino acids: CASSPPGTGVFF. The CDR3, as DNA: TGTGCCAGCAGTCCACCAGGGACAGGGGTGTTCTTC.

V and J are TRBV7-9 and TRBJ2-7, with D perhaps TRBD2 (5 bases). V was trimmed by 0 bases and J by 6 bases, leaving 15 bases between them. Germline assignment: CDR1 SEHNR and CDR2 FQNEAQ (reference sequence). The length of the CDR3 is 15 residues. The DNA of the CDR3 is TGTGCCAGCAGCTTAGCTGTAACGGGGTGGGTCGAGCAGTACTTC. It yields the protein CASSLAVTGWVEQYF.

The chain carries TRBV11-2 and TRBJ1-1; D remains ambiguous. V was pared by 5 bases and J by 3 bases, with 16 bases between. In germline, CDR1 is SGHAT, CDR2 FQNNGV. The CDR3 is 15 residues long. The CDR3 is CASSPTPAEYTEAFF. In nucleotides, the CDR3 is TGTGCCAGCAGCCCGACTCCCGCAGAGTACACTGAAGCTTTCTTT.

This sequence joins TRBV7-6 and TRBJ2-4; TRBD1 or TRBD2 may be the D gene (5 bases each). The DNA end favors TRBJ2-5, so the J call may be wrong. Germline lookup yields CDR1 SGHVS and CDR2 FNYEAQ. CDR3 length: 17 residues. The CDR3 DNA follows: TGTGCCAGCAGCCCCCCGTTAGGGGACCCCAGCCAAGAGACCCAGTACTTC. This sequence encodes CASSPPLGDPSQETQYF.

J is TRBJ2-3 and V is TRBV6-5; D is undetermined. Trimming removed 0 bases from V and 4 bases from J, with 29 bases in between. The CDR3 is 21 residues long. The germline V gene has CDR1 MNHEY and CDR2 SVGAGI. The CDR3 here is CASSYSAPSPLSSARADTQYF. In DNA form, the CDR3 reads TGTGCCAGCAGTTACTCGGCCCCCTCCCCTCTGAGTAGTGCTCGGGCAGATACGCAGTATTTT.

This clonotype was counted a few times. The chain couples TRBV20-1 to TRBJ2-1; D possibly corresponds to TRBD2 (6 bases). There are 15 residues in the CDR3. The germline V gene has CDR1 DFQATT and CDR2 SNEGSKA (reference sequence). V lost 5 bases, J lost 4 bases, and 18 bases lay in between. The CDR3 sequence is CSAVSYGGRYNEQFF. DNA for the CDR3: TGCAGTGCTGTAAGTTACGGGGGAAGGTACAATGAGCAGTTCTTC.

The chain is built from TRBV27 and TRBJ1-2, with TRBD1 as a possible D gene (6 bases). The CDR3 is 12 residues long. Germline CDR1 and CDR2: MNHEY and SMNVEV (reference sequence). The V end lost 7 bases, the J end lost 7 bases, and 13 bases lay between the germline ends. CDR3: CASKSGAAGYTF. The CDR3 coding sequence is TGTGCCAGCAAGTCAGGGGCGGCTGGCTACACCTTC.

A few counts support this clonotype. This chain connects TRBV15 to TRBJ2-5, with TRBD1 matching over 8 bases. The V gene's germline CDR1 is LNHNV and CDR2 YYDKDF (reference sequence). J gave up 5 bases and V 6 bases, and 8 bases lay outside the gene matches. The CDR3 extends over 14 amino acids. In nucleotides, the CDR3 is TGTGCCACCAGGTTAACAGGGGGAGAGGAGACCCAGTACTTC. Translated: CATRLTGGEETQYF.

The V and J genes are TRBV7-9 and TRBJ2-7, with 10 bases matching TRBD2. Losses at the gene ends were 5 bases for V and 2 bases for J; bases not matched to a gene: 9. In germline, CDR1 is SEHNR, CDR2 FQNEAQ (reference sequence). CDR3 length: 16 residues. For the CDR3, the DNA is TGTGCCAGCAGCCCCTGGGGGCTAGCGGGAGCCTACGAGCAGTACTTC. Its protein is CASSPWGLAGAYEQYF.

The gene calls are TRBV9 and TRBJ2-7; D remains ambiguous. CDR1 SGDLS and CDR2 YYNGEE come from the germline V gene. Trimming removed 1 base from V and 6 bases from J, with 11 bases in between. The CDR3 loop spans 13 amino acids. CDR3 nucleotides: TGTGCCAGCAGCGTACTGGGATCGGGCGAGCAGTACTTC. It yields the protein CASSVLGSGEQYF.

The V call is TRBV20-1, the J call TRBJ1-2; D is undetermined. This CDR3 has 12 amino acids. V dropped 3 bases and J dropped 8 bases, with 13 bases sitting between them. Germline V gene sequence: CDR1 DFQATT, CDR2 SNEGSKA (reference sequence). This CDR3 reads CSASRLNGGYTF. CDR3 in DNA: TGCAGTGCTAGCCGACTGAATGGGGGCTACACCTTC.

This chain joins TRBV15 and TRBJ1-5; possible D gene TRBD1, 5 bases. The V gene lost 1 base and the J gene lost 3 bases, with 13 bases spanning the gap. This CDR3 has 16 amino acids. Germline V gene data show CDR1 as LNHNV and CDR2 as YYDKDF (reference sequence). The CDR3 region is CATSRVRGPNNQPQHF. As DNA, the CDR3 is TGTGCCACCAGCAGAGTTAGGGGACCGAACAATCAGCCCCAGCATTTT.

The gene calls are TRBV10-3 and TRBJ1-2; 8 nucleotides line up with TRBD1. CDR1 is ENHRY and CDR2 is SYGVKD in the germline V gene. V lost 10 bases to trimming and J lost 8 bases; unmatched junction nucleotides: 18. This CDR3 spans 15 amino acids. The CDR3 DNA sequence: TGTGCCACCGTAAAGGCTGCGACAGGGGTAGAAGGCTACACCTTC. It is translated as CATVKAATGVEGYTF.

This chain links TRBV7-2 with TRBJ1-4; TRBD1 might be the D (6 bases). The CDR3 has 15 residues. V was trimmed by 5 bases and J by 7 bases, leaving 17 bases between them. Germline assignment: CDR1 SGHTA and CDR2 FQGNSA. In DNA, the CDR3 is TGTGCCAGCAGCAGTGATCAGGGGATAGGTGAAAAACTGTTTTTT. As protein: CASSSDQGIGEKLFF.

The chain couples TRBV20-1 to TRBJ1-6; no clear D. The CDR3 has 13 residues. V lost 2 bases and J lost 4, with 6 bases in between. In germline, CDR1 is DFQATT, CDR2 SNEGSKA (reference sequence). The CDR3 loop reads CSARRRYNSPLHF. The CDR3 DNA sequence: TGCAGTGCTAGACGGCGGTATAATTCACCCCTCCACTTT.

CDR3 in DNA: TGCAGTGCTAGAGGCGCCCTCGAGCAGTACTTC. Translating gives CSARGALEQYF. The chain uses TRBV20-1 and TRBJ2-7; D is unclear. The germline CDR1 and CDR2 sequences are DFQATT and SNEGSKA (reference sequence). V lost 1 base, J lost 6 bases, and 7 bases lay in between. The CDR3 extends over 11 amino acids.

This rearrangement joins TRBV20-1 to TRBJ2-7, with 11 bases that match TRBD2. This CDR3 is 17 amino acids long. V trimming: 3 bases; J trimming: 1 base; junction bases outside the gene matches: 11. Germline V gene lookup returns CDR1 DFQATT and CDR2 SNEGSKA (reference sequence). The CDR3 coding sequence is TGCAGTGCTAGGCATCTAGCGGGGGGCCCTAGTTCCTACGAGCAGTACTTC. Translated, it gives CSARHLAGGPSSYEQYF.

This rearrangement joins TRBV27 to TRBJ1-1; 7 bases line up with TRBD1. The V segment lost 6 bases and the J segment 7 bases; nucleotides outside the gene matches: 8. CDR1 and CDR2 from the germline V gene are MNHEY and SMNVEV (reference sequence). This CDR3 contains 13 residues. The CDR3 here is CASSPSQGGEAFF. In DNA form, the CDR3 reads TGTGCCAGCAGCCCCTCGCAGGGGGGTGAAGCTTTCTTT.

The chain carries TRBV5-1 and TRBJ2-5; D is perhaps TRBD2 (6 bases). Germline V gene data show CDR1 as SGHRS and CDR2 as YFSETQ. The CDR3 is made up of 14 amino acids. With 3 bases removed from V and 0 bases from J, the gap between germline ends came to 9 bases. CDR3 residues: CASSSGSNQETQYF. The DNA of the CDR3 is TGCGCCAGCAGCTCCGGGAGCAACCAAGAGACCCAGTACTTC.

The sample holds a few counts of this clonotype. V and J are TRBV6-5 and TRBJ1-2; 7 bases map to TRBD1. Germline lookup yields CDR1 MNHEY and CDR2 SVGAGI. V shed 5 bases and J 3 bases; nucleotides not matched to a gene: 9. The CDR3 contains 15 residues. CDR3 region: CASSEPGTDYYGYTF. CDR3 DNA: TGTGCCAGCAGTGAACCGGGGACAGACTACTATGGCTACACCTTC.

This rearrangement joins TRBV4-1 to TRBJ1-1, with TRBD1 as a possible D gene (5 bases). The V gene lost 0 bases and the J gene lost 4 bases, with 12 bases spanning the gap. The CDR3 runs to 15 residues. Germline CDR1 MGHRA, CDR2 YSYEKL. CDR3 region: CASSQDRGVGTEAFF. The CDR3 DNA reads TGCGCCAGCAGCCAAGATCGGGGGGTGGGCACTGAAGCTTTCTTT.

This clonotype turned up a few times. The chain combines TRBV5-1 with TRBJ2-5; 7 positions match TRBD1. Germline values: CDR1 SGHRS, CDR2 YFSETQ. CDR3 length: 14 amino acids. V gave up 0 bases and J gave up 9 bases; unmatched junction bases: 8. In DNA, the CDR3 is TGCGCCAGCAGCTTGGAGGACAGGACCTGGGCCCAGTACTTC. Encoded protein: CASSLEDRTWAQYF.

The V gene is TRBV7-2, the J gene TRBJ2-5; D may be TRBD2 (5 bases). Germline assignment: CDR1 SGHTA and CDR2 FQGNSA. The ends were cut back, 0 bases at V and 3 bases at J, with 8 bases in the middle. The CDR3 spans 14 residues. CDR3: CASSLARLKETQYF. CDR3 DNA sequence: TGTGCCAGCAGCTTAGCGAGACTAAAAGAGACCCAGTACTTC.

The rearrangement joins TRBV20-1 to TRBJ2-5; D is unresolved. The CDR3 is made up of 12 amino acids. V lost 6 bases and J lost 5, with 13 bases in between. Germline CDR1 reads DFQATT; CDR2 reads SNEGSKA (reference sequence). The chain's CDR3 is CSAPPEVETQYF. The CDR3 DNA is TGCAGTGCCCCCCCTGAGGTGGAGACCCAGTACTTC.

The rearrangement joins TRBV30 to TRBJ2-4, with D unclear. The J call may not be correct, given that the DNA end is closer to TRBJ2-7. Germline CDR1 is GTSNPN and CDR2 is SVGIG (reference sequence). The CDR3 extends over 13 amino acids. The CDR3 loop reads CAWGIPPFPEQYF. CDR3 bases: TGTGCCTGGGGAATCCCCCCCTTCCCCGAGCAGTACTTC.

The chain has TRBV20-1 and TRBJ1-2; D is ambiguous. There are 17 residues in the CDR3. CDR1 DFQATT and CDR2 SNEGSKA come from the germline V gene (reference sequence). The V end lost 0 bases, the J end lost 0 bases, and 17 bases lay between the germline ends. The CDR3 sequence: CSARDFEPTGANYGYTF. The CDR3 region has the DNA TGCAGTGCTAGAGATTTTGAACCGACGGGAGCTAACTATGGCTACACCTTC.

This chain joins TRBV5-1 and TRBJ2-1; D is undetermined. Deletions cut 0 bases from V and 6 bases from J, with 13 bases between. This CDR3 is built from 15 residues. Germline CDR1 reads SGHRS; CDR2 reads YFSETQ. In DNA form, the CDR3 reads TGCGCCAGCAGCTTGGAACCCATACTCGCCAATGAGCAGTTCTTC. Its protein is CASSLEPILANEQFF.

The genes are TRBV5-1 and TRBJ1-2; D call uncertain. From germline, CDR1 is SGHRS and CDR2 YFSETQ. Trimming shortened V by 2 bases and J by 3 bases, and 8 bases separated the two germline ends. The length of the CDR3 is 13 residues. The CDR3 protein is CASSFSADYGYTF. DNA for the CDR3: TGCGCCAGCAGCTTCTCGGCGGACTATGGCTACACCTTC.